These T cell receptor beta chains were read from a single sample in a study of molecular identifiers for immune sequencing clone quantification. TCRdb called the PCR reads again in MiXCR, with one record for every CDR3 protein. Among some 580,000 distinct CDR3 sequences listed, roughly 27% were seen once. Sequenced: naive CD8+ T cells from blood, with Jurkat cell RNA spiked in. These receptor sequences come from a human donor in good health. Some libraries in this study had Jurkat cell RNA spiked in. The CDR3 runs from the conserved cysteine through the conserved F or W. A D gene is named only where the DNA matches it firmly. The size of a clone is reported for some rows only, either as once, few or many, or as a class for expanded clones.

TRBV13	many	TRBJ2-6	-	CASSPRGSGANVLTF	TGTGCCAGCAGTCCCAGGGGATCTGGGGCCAACGTCCTGACTTTC
TRBV10-2	-	TRBJ2-7	-	CASSVAASYEQYF	TGCGCCAGCAGTGTAGCTGCTAGCTACGAGCAGTACTTC
TRBV27	-	TRBJ2-3	TRBD1	CASSFQRTGSDTQYF	TGTGCCAGCAGTTTCCAAAGGACAGGGTCAGATACGCAGTATTTT
TRBV12-3/TRBV12-4	-	TRBJ2-3	TRBD2	CASTPGSGTTDTQYF	TGTGCCAGCACCCCGGGGAGCGGGACCACAGATACGCAGTATTTT
TRBV19	many	TRBJ2-1	-	CASSIAGRSYNEQFF	TGTGCCAGTAGTATTGCGGGACGCTCCTACAATGAGCAGTTCTTC
TRBV7-9	many	TRBJ2-7	-	CASSLSTRPEQYF	TGTGCCAGCAGCTTATCGACGCGTCCCGAGCAGTACTTC
TRBV12-3/TRBV12-4	few	TRBJ2-7	TRBD2	CASSLSAGGNEQYF	TGTGCCAGCAGTTTATCGGCGGGGGGGAACGAGCAGTACTTC
TRBV6-5	many	TRBJ1-1	-	CATEMTWGTEAFF	TGTGCCACCGAGATGACTTGGGGGACTGAAGCTTTCTTT
TRBV4-1	-	TRBJ2-2	-	CASGQIGAGELFF	TGCGCCAGCGGCCAGATCGGAGCCGGGGAGCTGTTTTTT
TRBV7-9	few	TRBJ1-3	-	CASSSPAGNTIYF	TGTGCCAGCAGCTCCCCCGCCGGAAACACCATATATTTT
TRBV15	many	TRBJ1-5	TRBD1	CATSREGGDRGQPQHF	TGTGCCACCAGCAGAGAAGGAGGGGACAGGGGACAGCCCCAGCATTTT
TRBV4-1	-	TRBJ1-2	-	CASSQDKGTGYGYTF	TGCGCCAGCAGCCAAGACAAGGGGACGGGCTATGGCTACACCTTC
TRBV4-1	many	TRBJ2-3	-	CASSQVGSDPQYF	TGCGCCAGCAGCCAAGTAGGGTCTGATCCGCAGTATTTT
TRBV7-9	-	TRBJ2-7	TRBD1	CASSSDRVKFYEQYF	TGTGCCAGCAGCTCGGACAGGGTGAAATTCTACGAGCAGTACTTC
TRBV19	-	TRBJ2-1	-	CASRIRAHNEQFF	TGTGCCAGTAGAATCAGGGCTCACAATGAGCAGTTCTTC
TRBV3-1	many	TRBJ1-1	-	CASSQPGRGRTEAFF	TGTGCCAGCAGCCAACCTGGTAGGGGTCGGACTGAAGCTTTCTTT
TRBV5-4	-	TRBJ2-7	TRBD1	CASSWGQGASYEQYF	TGTGCCAGCAGCTGGGGACAGGGGGCTTCCTACGAGCAGTACTTC
TRBV19	-	TRBJ1-4	-	CASSIEGASTNEKLFF	TGTGCCAGTAGTATCGAGGGCGCCTCAACTAATGAAAAACTGTTTTTT
TRBV20-1	few	TRBJ1-5	-	CSASRGYSNQPQHF	TGCAGTGCTAGCCGTGGATATAGCAATCAGCCCCAGCATTTT
TRBV20-1	few	TRBJ1-1	-	CSARGGHYTEAFF	TGCAGTGCTAGAGGGGGGCATTACACTGAAGCTTTCTTT
TRBV6-5	many	TRBJ1-1	-	CASSEWTVRGMNTEAFF	TGTGCCAGCAGTGAGTGGACCGTTCGAGGGATGAACACTGAAGCTTTCTTT
TRBV27	-	TRBJ2-7	-	CASSLGGVTSREQYF	TGTGCCAGCAGTTTAGGGGGTGTAACGTCTAGGGAGCAGTACTTC
TRBV7-2	-	TRBJ1-1	TRBD1	CASSLAIGGLRNTEAFF	TGTGCCAGCAGCTTAGCGATAGGGGGCCTAAGGAACACTGAAGCTTTCTTT
TRBV29-1	few	TRBJ2-1	TRBD2	CSVEIAGAVYNEQFF	TGCAGCGTAGAGATAGCGGGAGCAGTCTACAATGAGCAGTTCTTC
TRBV27	few	TRBJ1-1	-	CASSFASTEAFF	TGTGCCAGCAGTTTTGCGTCAACTGAAGCTTTCTTT
TRBV12-3/TRBV12-4	few	TRBJ1-2	TRBD1	CASSLHATGENYGYTF	TGTGCCAGCAGTTTACATGCCACAGGGGAAAACTATGGCTACACCTTC
TRBV20-1	few	TRBJ1-2	-	CSARIRTSGYGYTF	TGCAGTGCTAGAATTCGGACATCAGGCTATGGCTACACCTTC
TRBV4-2	-	TRBJ2-7	TRBD2	CASSQESSGTSLYEQYF	TGTGCCAGCAGCCAAGAATCTAGCGGGACTTCGCTCTACGAGCAGTACTTC
TRBV5-1	-	TRBJ2-7	-	CASCYLTANYEQYF	TGCGCCAGCTGCTATCTGACAGCAAACTACGAGCAGTACTTC
TRBV27	many	TRBJ2-5	-	CASSLVGQQETQYF	TGTGCCAGCAGTTTAGTAGGACAACAAGAGACCCAGTACTTC
TRBV18	few	TRBJ1-1	-	CASSPISGDEAFF	TGTGCCAGCTCACCAATTTCAGGAGATGAAGCTTTCTTT
TRBV18	-	TRBJ2-1	-	CASSPPDNRFYNEQFF	TGTGCCAGCTCGCCCCCTGACAACCGATTCTACAATGAGCAGTTCTTC
TRBV20-1	many	TRBJ1-6	-	CSAREEGSSYNSPLHF	TGCAGTGCTAGAGAAGAGGGGAGCTCCTATAATTCACCCCTCCACTTT
TRBV7-3	few	TRBJ2-4	TRBD1	CASSPGTGELTKNIQYF	TGTGCCAGCAGCCCTGGGACAGGGGAGCTAACCAAAAACATTCAGTACTTC
TRBV4-1	few	TRBJ2-7	TRBD2	CASSQVSGRLTYEQYF	TGCGCCAGCAGCCAAGTAAGCGGGAGGCTTACTTACGAGCAGTACTTC
TRBV6-1	-	TRBJ2-7	TRBD2	CASSESGLAYFYEQYF	TGTGCCAGCAGTGAATCGGGACTAGCGTATTTCTACGAGCAGTACTTC
TRBV29-1	many	TRBJ2-7	-	CSVLVGFYEQYF	TGCAGCGTGCTCGTGGGGTTCTACGAGCAGTACTTC
TRBV11-2	many	TRBJ2-5	TRBD2	CASSPGTSGSMRETQYF	TGTGCCAGCAGCCCTGGGACTAGCGGGAGTATGCGAGAGACCCAGTACTTC
TRBV12-3/TRBV12-4	-	TRBJ2-5	-	CASSFWSSWQLQETQYF	TGTGCCAGCAGTTTTTGGTCTTCGTGGCAGTTACAAGAGACCCAGTACTTC
TRBV4-3	many	TRBJ1-6	TRBD1	CASSQQTGGDSPLHF	TGCGCCAGCAGCCAACAGACAGGGGGTGATTCACCCCTCCACTTT
TRBV5-8	-	TRBJ1-1	TRBD1	CASSWRDRGRTEAFF	TGTGCCAGCTCCTGGCGGGACAGGGGTCGCACTGAAGCTTTCTTT
TRBV12-3/TRBV12-4	many	TRBJ1-5	TRBD1	CASTRGQGNQPQHF	TGTGCCAGCACCCGCGGACAGGGCAATCAGCCCCAGCATTTT
TRBV30	few	TRBJ1-1	TRBD1	CAWDRGQGISEAFF	TGTGCCTGGGACAGGGGACAGGGGATCTCTGAAGCTTTCTTT
TRBV6-1	-	TRBJ1-1	TRBD1	CASSGQTGMNTEAFF	TGTGCCAGCAGTGGACAGACAGGGATGAACACTGAAGCTTTCTTT
TRBV3-2	-	TRBJ1-1	-	CASSHREGGGTVAFF	TGTGCCAGCAGCCACAGGGAGGGGGGAGGAACTGTAGCTTTCTTT
TRBV12-3/TRBV12-4	-	TRBJ1-3	-	CASSPTGSGNTIYF	TGTGCCAGCAGTCCAACAGGGTCGGGAAACACCATATATTTT
TRBV5-1	-	TRBJ2-3	TRBD1	CASSGGQGLLTDTQYF	TGCGCCAGCAGCGGAGGACAGGGGTTGCTCACAGATACGCAGTATTTT
TRBV5-4	-	TRBJ2-6	-	CASSLGGVSNSGANVLTF	TGTGCCAGCAGCTTGGGGGGGGTGTCCAACTCTGGGGCCAACGTCCTGACTTTC
TRBV28	-	TRBJ2-1	TRBD2	CASSPRLAGEREQFF	TGTGCCAGCAGTCCCAGACTAGCGGGAGAGCGTGAGCAGTTCTTC